A selection of T cell receptor beta chains follows, all from one sample in a study of T-cell reconstitution after alpha-beta-depleted transplantation in children. From the PCR reads, TCRdb called clonotypes with MiXCR, one entry per CDR3 protein. Here the sample spans 200,000 to 250,000 distinct CDR3 sequences, approximately 11% being singletons. The sequenced sample was PBMCs, obtained before TCRalphabeta/CD19-depleted stem cell transplant. Source of these receptors: a child younger than two with acute myeloid leukemia, due to receive a stem cell transplant. CDR3s include the opening cysteine and the closing phenylalanine or tryptophan. The D gene is left open where the match is weak. Rows may omit the clone size; those that give it use once, few, many or a size class.

J gene | D gene | V gene | clone size | CDR3 protein | CDR3 DNA
TRBJ1-4 | TRBD1 | TRBV5-5 | - | CASSFPQGSEKLFF | TGTGCCAGCAGCTTTCCACAGGGGAGTGAAAAACTGTTTTTT
TRBJ2-5 | - | TRBV28 | many | CASSLLAGMETQYF | TGTGCCAGCAGTTTATTGGCGGGGATGGAGACCCAGTACTTC
TRBJ2-4 | TRBD2 | TRBV28 | - | CASSLSGALAKNIQYF | TGTGCCAGCAGCCTAAGCGGGGCTCTAGCCAAAAACATTCAGTACTTC
TRBJ2-3 | - | TRBV19 | - | CASSPLLARIEDTQYF | TGTGCCAGTAGTCCCCTTTTAGCGCGGATTGAAGATACGCAGTATTTT
TRBJ1-2 | TRBD1 | TRBV5-5 | many | CASSFGQGRGYTF | TGTGCCAGCAGCTTTGGACAGGGAAGAGGCTACACCTTC
TRBJ1-1 | - | TRBV29-1 | many | CSVELGAGTEAFF | TGCAGCGTTGAACTTGGGGCAGGCACTGAAGCTTTCTTT
TRBJ2-7 | - | TRBV29-1 | many | CSVEEHALHEQYF | TGCAGCGTTGAAGAGCATGCACTGCACGAGCAGTACTTC
TRBJ2-5 | - | TRBV28 | many | CASSLGLQETQYF | TGTGCCAGCAGTTTAGGACTCCAAGAGACCCAGTACTTC
TRBJ2-7 | - | TRBV27 | many | CASRRLGSYEQYF | TGTGCCAGCAGGCGACTAGGATCCTACGAGCAGTACTTC
TRBJ1-4 | - | TRBV9 | many | CASSVRAGNEKLFF | TGTGCCAGCAGCGTACGGGCAGGGAATGAAAAACTGTTTTTT
TRBJ2-3 | TRBD2 | TRBV5-4 | - | CATGLAGGGTDTQYF | TGTGCCACCGGACTAGCGGGAGGCGGCACAGATACGCAGTATTTT
TRBJ1-1 | - | TRBV28 | many | CASSFSGARTEAFF | TGTGCCAGCAGTTTCTCTGGGGCGAGGACTGAAGCTTTCTTT
TRBJ2-3 | TRBD2 | TRBV20-1 | many | CSAPTTSAHTDTQYF | TGCAGTGCTCCTACGACTAGCGCCCACACAGATACGCAGTATTTT
TRBJ2-3 | TRBD1 | TRBV5-1 | many | CASSQGTGTDTQYF | TGCGCCAGCAGCCAAGGGACAGGGACAGATACGCAGTATTTT
TRBJ2-7 | - | TRBV9 | many | CASSNPGTSYEQYF | TGTGCCAGCAGCAATCCGGGAACCTCCTACGAGCAGTACTTC
TRBJ1-1 | TRBD1 | TRBV12-3/TRBV12-4 | many | CASRYRGGGTEAFF | TGTGCCAGCAGATACAGGGGAGGGGGCACTGAAGCTTTCTTT
TRBJ1-6 | TRBD1 | TRBV6-1 | many | CASKYRGGYNSPLHF | TGTGCCAGCAAATACAGGGGGGGATATAATTCACCCCTCCACTTT
TRBJ2-2 | - | TRBV7-2 | many | CASSPVSGELFF | TGTGCCAGCAGCCCGGTTTCCGGGGAGCTGTTTTTT
TRBJ1-4 | TRBD1 | TRBV7-9 | many | CASSLGTADEKLFF | TGTGCCAGCAGCTTGGGGACAGCTGATGAAAAACTGTTTTTT
TRBJ2-5 | - | TRBV19 | - | CASSIEGRHQETQYF | TGTGCCAGTAGTATAGAGGGGCGTCACCAAGAGACCCAGTACTTC
TRBJ1-5 | - | TRBV6-5 | many | CASSWGRDFTQPQHF | TGTGCCAGCAGTTGGGGCAGGGACTTCACTCAGCCCCAGCATTTT
TRBJ1-5 | - | TRBV7-2 | many | CASSFSGNQPQHF | TGTGCCAGCAGCTTTTCGGGCAATCAGCCCCAGCATTTT
TRBJ1-5 | TRBD1 | TRBV6-2/TRBV6-3 | many | CASSYWDRGRNQPQHF | TGTGCCAGCAGTTACTGGGACAGGGGGAGGAATCAGCCCCAGCATTTT
TRBJ2-3 | - | TRBV11-3 | few | CASSLRGGPEDTQYF | TGTGCCAGCAGCTTAAGGGGGGGACCAGAAGATACGCAGTATTTT
TRBJ2-7 | - | TRBV7-8 | many | CASSLGLESSYEQYF | TGTGCCAGCAGCTTAGGGTTGGAGAGCTCCTACGAGCAGTACTTC
TRBJ1-5 | - | TRBV7-2 | many | CASSPPEMAQHF | TGTGCCAGCAGCCCTCCCGAGATGGCCCAGCATTTT
TRBJ2-1 | TRBD2 | TRBV20-1 | many | CSARDSGRYNEQFF | TGCAGTGCTAGAGATAGCGGGAGGTACAATGAGCAGTTCTTC
TRBJ2-7 | TRBD2 | TRBV20-1 | many | CSATGLAGGLTYEQYF | TGCAGTGCCACCGGACTAGCGGGAGGGCTTACCTACGAGCAGTACTTC
TRBJ2-5 | - | TRBV23-1 | - | CASSPISESTTQYF | TGCGCCAGCAGTCCAATATCGGAAAGTACGACCCAGTACTTC
TRBJ2-7 | - | TRBV13 | - | CASSSRENGPYEQYF | TGTGCCAGCAGCTCAAGGGAAAACGGGCCCTACGAGCAGTACTTC
TRBJ1-2 | - | TRBV5-1 | many | CASSAGTLGYLNYGYTF | TGCGCCAGCAGCGCCGGGACACTGGGATACCTTAACTATGGCTACACCTTC
TRBJ2-7 | - | TRBV10-3 | many | CAIQASQGWIYEQYF | TGTGCCATCCAAGCCTCACAGGGTTGGATCTACGAGCAGTACTTC
TRBJ1-2 | - | TRBV14 | many | CASSPRWGGYTF | TGTGCCAGCAGCCCTCGATGGGGGGGCTACACCTTC
TRBJ2-7 | - | TRBV2 | many | CASSETDYEQYF | TGTGCCAGCAGTGAAACAGACTACGAGCAGTACTTC
TRBJ2-1 | TRBD1 | TRBV29-1 | many | CSVERGQGDEQFF | TGCAGCGTTGAGCGGGGACAGGGGGATGAGCAGTTCTTC
TRBJ2-1 | TRBD2 | TRBV4-3 | many | CASSQEATAGGPSYNEQFF | TGCGCCAGCAGCCAAGAGGCGACGGCGGGAGGGCCCTCCTACAATGAGCAGTTCTTC
TRBJ2-1 | TRBD2 | TRBV20-1 | many | CSARRNLAGTRDEQFF | TGCAGTGCTAGACGCAACCTAGCGGGGACTAGGGATGAGCAGTTCTTC
TRBJ1-1 | - | TRBV5-1 | many | CASSLEIRNTEAFF | TGCGCCAGCAGCTTGGAGATTAGAAACACTGAAGCTTTCTTT
TRBJ2-2 | - | TRBV10-3 | many | CATAHSNPGQWGTGELFF | TGTGCCACCGCTCACTCCAATCCAGGGCAATGGGGGACCGGGGAGCTGTTTTTT
TRBJ2-2 | TRBD2 | TRBV5-1 | many | CASSLEGTSGRTTGELFF | TGCGCCAGCAGCTTGGAAGGGACTAGCGGGAGAACCACCGGGGAGCTGTTTTTT
TRBJ2-2 | TRBD2 | TRBV11-2 | many | CASSLIGVSGGGVTGELFF | TGTGCCAGCAGCCTAATCGGGGTCAGTGGCGGGGGAGTTACCGGGGAGCTGTTTTTT
TRBJ2-5 | TRBD1 | TRBV12-3/TRBV12-4 | many | CASSPTGRETQYF | TGTGCCAGCAGTCCGACAGGGAGAGAGACCCAGTACTTC
TRBJ2-1 | TRBD2 | TRBV7-7 | many | CASSVGTSGNEQFF | TGTGCTAGCAGCGTCGGGACTAGCGGGAATGAGCAGTTCTTC
TRBJ2-3 | - | TRBV5-1 | many | CASSVRAPDTQYF | TGCGCCAGCAGCGTCCGGGCCCCCGATACGCAGTATTTT